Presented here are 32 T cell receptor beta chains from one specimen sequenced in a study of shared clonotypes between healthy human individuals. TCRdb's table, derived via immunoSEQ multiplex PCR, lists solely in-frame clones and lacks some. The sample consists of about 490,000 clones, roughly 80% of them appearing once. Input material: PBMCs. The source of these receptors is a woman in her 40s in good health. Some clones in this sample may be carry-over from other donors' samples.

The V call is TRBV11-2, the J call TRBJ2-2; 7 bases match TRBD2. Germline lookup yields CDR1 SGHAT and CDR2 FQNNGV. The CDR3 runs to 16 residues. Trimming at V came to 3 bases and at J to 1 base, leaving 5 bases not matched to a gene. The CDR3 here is CASSFLSGQNTGELFF. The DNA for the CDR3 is TGTGCCAGCAGCTTCCTTAGCGGGCAGAACACCGGGGAGCTGTTTTTT.

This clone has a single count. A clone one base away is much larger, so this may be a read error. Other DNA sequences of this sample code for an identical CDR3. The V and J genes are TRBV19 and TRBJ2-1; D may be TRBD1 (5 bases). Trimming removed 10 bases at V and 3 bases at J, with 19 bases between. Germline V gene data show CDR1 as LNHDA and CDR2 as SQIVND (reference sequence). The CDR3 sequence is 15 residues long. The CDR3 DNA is TGTGCCACCGCTACAAGGGGCCGGGTCTACAATGAGCAGTTCTTC. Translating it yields CATATRGRVYNEQFF.

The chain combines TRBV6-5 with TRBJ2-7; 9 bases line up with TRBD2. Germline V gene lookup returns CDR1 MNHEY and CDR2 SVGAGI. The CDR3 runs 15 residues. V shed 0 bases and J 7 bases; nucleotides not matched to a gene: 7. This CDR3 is CASSYSFGGRGEQYF. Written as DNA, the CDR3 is TGTGCCAGCAGTTACTCGTTTGGCGGGAGGGGGGAGCAGTACTTC.

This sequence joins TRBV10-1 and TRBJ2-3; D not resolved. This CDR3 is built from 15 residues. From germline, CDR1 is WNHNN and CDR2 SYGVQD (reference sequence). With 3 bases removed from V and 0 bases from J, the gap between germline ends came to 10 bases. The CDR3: CASSDEASSTDTQYF. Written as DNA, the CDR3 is TGCGCCAGCAGTGACGAGGCTTCTAGCACAGATACGCAGTATTTT.

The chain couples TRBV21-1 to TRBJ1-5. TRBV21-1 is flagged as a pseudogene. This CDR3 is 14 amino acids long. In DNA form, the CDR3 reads TGTGCCAGCTCAGGACCGCTTAGCAATCAGCCCCAGCATTTT. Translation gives CASSGPLSNQPQHF.

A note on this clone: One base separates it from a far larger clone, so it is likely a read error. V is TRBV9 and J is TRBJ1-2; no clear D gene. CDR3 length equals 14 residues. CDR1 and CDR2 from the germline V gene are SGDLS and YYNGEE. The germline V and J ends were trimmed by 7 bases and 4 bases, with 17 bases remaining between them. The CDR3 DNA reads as TGTGCCAGCGGCACCCACCGAGGCAGCTATGGCTACACCTTC. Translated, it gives CASGTHRGSYGYTF.

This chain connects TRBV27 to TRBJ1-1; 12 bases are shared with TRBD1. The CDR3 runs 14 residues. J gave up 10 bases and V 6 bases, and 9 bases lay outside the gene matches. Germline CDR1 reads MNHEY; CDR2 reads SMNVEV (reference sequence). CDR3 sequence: CASRSRDRGRGAFF. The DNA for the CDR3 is TGTGCCAGCAGATCCCGGGACAGGGGGCGAGGAGCTTTCTTT.

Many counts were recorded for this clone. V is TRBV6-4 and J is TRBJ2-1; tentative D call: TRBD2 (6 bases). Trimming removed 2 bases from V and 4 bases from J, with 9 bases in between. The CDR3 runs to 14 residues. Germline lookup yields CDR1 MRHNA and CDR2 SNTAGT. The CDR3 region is CASSDEAGYNEQFF. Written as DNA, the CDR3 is TGTGCCAGCAGTGACGAGGCGGGATACAATGAGCAGTTCTTC.

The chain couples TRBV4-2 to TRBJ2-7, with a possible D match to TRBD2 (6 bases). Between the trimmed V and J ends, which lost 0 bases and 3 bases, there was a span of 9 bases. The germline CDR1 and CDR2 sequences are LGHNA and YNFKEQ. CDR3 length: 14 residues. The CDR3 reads CASSQESSVYEQYF. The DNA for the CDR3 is TGTGCCAGCAGCCAAGAGTCTAGCGTCTACGAGCAGTACTTC.

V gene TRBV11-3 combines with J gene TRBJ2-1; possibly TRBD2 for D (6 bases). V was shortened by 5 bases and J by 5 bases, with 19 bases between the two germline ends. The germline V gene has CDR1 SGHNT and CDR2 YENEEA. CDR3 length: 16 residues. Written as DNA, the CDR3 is TGTGCCAGCAGCAACCCGCCTAGCGAGCTAAACAATGAGCAGTTCTTC. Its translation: CASSNPPSELNNEQFF.

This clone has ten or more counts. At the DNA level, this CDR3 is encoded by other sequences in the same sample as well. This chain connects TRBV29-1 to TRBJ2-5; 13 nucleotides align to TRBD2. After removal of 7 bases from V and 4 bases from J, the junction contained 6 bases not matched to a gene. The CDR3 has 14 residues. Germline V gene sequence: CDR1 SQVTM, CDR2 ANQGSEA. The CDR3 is CSARTSGSLETQYF. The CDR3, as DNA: TGCAGCGCTCGGACTAGCGGGAGTCTAGAGACCCAGTACTTC. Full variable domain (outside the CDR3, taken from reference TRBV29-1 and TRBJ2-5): SAVISQKPSRDICQRGTSLTIQCQVDSQVTMMFWYRQQPGQSLTLIATANQGSEATYESGFVIDKFPISRPNLTFSTLTVSNMSPEDSSIYLCSARTSGSLETQYFGPGTRLLVL.

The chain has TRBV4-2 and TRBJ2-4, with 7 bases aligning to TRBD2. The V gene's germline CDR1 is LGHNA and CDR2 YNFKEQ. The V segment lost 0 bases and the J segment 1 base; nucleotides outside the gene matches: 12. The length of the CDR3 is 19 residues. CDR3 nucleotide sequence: TGTGCCAGCAGCCAAGAACCCGCGGGAGCCTTCTTGGCCAAAAACATTCAGTACTTC. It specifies CASSQEPAGAFLAKNIQYF.

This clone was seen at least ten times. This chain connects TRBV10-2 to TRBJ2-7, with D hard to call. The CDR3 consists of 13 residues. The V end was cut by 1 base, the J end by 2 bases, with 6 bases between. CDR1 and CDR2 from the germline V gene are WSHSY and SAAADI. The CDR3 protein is CASSEWKTYEQYF. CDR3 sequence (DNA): TGCGCCAGCAGTGAGTGGAAAACCTACGAGCAGTACTTC.

The CDR3 reads CATKGMNTEAFF. CDR3 sequence (DNA): TGTGCCACGAAGGGCATGAACACTGAAGCTTTCTTT. The genes are TRBV10-3 and TRBJ1-1; D unclear. CDR1 is ENHRY, CDR2 SYGVKD, per germline. Trimming shortened V by 10 bases and J by 0 bases, and 9 bases separated the two germline ends. The CDR3 is 12 residues long.

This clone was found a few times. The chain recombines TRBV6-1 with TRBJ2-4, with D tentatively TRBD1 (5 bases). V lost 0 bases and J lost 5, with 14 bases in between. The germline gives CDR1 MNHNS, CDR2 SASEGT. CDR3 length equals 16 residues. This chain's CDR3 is CASSEAGEGWENIQYF. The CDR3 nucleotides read TGTGCCAGCAGTGAAGCAGGGGAAGGGTGGGAAAACATTCAGTACTTC.

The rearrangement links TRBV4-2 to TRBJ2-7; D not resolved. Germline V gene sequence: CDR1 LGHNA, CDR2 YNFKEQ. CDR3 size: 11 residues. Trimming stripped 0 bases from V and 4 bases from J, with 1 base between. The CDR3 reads CASSQEYEQYF. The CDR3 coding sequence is TGTGCCAGCAGCCAAGAATACGAGCAGTACTTC.

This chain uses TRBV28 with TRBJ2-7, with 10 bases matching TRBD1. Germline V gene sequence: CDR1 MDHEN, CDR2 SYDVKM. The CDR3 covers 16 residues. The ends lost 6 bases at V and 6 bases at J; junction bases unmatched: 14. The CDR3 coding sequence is TGTGCCAGCAGGAAGGAGGGGACAGGGGCTATGTTCGAGCAGTACTTC. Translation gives CASRKEGTGAMFEQYF.

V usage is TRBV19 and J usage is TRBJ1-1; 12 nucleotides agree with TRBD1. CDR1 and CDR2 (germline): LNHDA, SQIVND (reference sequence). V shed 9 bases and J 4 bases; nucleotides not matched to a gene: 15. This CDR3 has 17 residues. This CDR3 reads CASQRGPGQGASTEAFF. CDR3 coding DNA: TGTGCCAGCCAGAGGGGGCCGGGACAGGGGGCATCCACTGAAGCTTTCTTT.

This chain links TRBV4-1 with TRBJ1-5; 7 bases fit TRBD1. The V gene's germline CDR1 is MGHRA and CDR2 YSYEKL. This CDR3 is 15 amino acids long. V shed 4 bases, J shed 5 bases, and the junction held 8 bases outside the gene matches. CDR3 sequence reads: CASSPQGQFDQPQHF. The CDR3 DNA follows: TGCGCCAGCAGCCCCCAGGGACAGTTCGATCAGCCCCAGCATTTT.

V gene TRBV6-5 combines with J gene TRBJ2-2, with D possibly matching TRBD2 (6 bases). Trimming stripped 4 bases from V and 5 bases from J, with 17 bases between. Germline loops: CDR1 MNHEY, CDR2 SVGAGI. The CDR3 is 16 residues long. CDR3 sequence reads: CASSWGVSRGTGELFF. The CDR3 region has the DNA TGTGCCAGCAGTTGGGGGGTCAGTAGGGGAACCGGGGAGCTGTTTTTT.

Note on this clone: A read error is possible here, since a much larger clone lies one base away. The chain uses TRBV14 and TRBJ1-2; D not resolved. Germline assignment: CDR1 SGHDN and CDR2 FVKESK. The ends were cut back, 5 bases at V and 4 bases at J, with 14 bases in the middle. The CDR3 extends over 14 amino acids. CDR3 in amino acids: CASSSVTDFYGYTF. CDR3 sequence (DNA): TGTGCCAGCAGCTCGGTGACCGATTTCTATGGCTACACCTTC.

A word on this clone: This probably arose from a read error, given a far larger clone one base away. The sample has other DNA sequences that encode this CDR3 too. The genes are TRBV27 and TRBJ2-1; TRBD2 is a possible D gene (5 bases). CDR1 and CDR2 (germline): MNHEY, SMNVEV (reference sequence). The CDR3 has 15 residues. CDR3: CASSLGSSRDNEQFF. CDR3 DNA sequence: TGTGCTAGCAGTTTAGGGTCGTCGCGGGACAATGAGCAGTTCTTC.

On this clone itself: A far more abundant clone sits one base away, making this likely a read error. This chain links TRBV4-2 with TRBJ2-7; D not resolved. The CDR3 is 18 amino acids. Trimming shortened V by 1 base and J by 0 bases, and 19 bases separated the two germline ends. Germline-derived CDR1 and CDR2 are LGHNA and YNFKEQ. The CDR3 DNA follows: TGTGCCAGCAGCCAAGGTCCCCCCTGGACCTCGATCTCCTACGAGCAGTACTTC. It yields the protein CASSQGPPWTSISYEQYF.

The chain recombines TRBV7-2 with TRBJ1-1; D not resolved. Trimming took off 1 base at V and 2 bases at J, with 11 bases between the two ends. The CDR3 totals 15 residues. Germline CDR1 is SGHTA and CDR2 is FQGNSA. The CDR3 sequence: CASSLVGLGNTEAFF. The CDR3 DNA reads TGTGCCAGCAGCTTAGTAGGACTCGGAAACACTGAAGCTTTCTTT. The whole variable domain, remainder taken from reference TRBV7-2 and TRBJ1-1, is GAGVSQSPSNKVTEKGKDVELRCDPISGHTALYWYRQSLGQGLEFLIYFQGNSAPDKSGLPSDRFSAERTGGSVSTLTIQRTQQEDSAVYLCASSLVGLGNTEAFFGQGTRLTVV.

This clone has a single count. The CDR3 region is CASSSGLAGGRDEQFF. In nucleotides, the CDR3 is TGTGCCAGCAGCTCCGGACTAGCGGGAGGGAGAGATGAGCAGTTCTTC. This chain links TRBV7-6 with TRBJ2-1; the match to TRBD2 covers 15 bases. CDR1 and CDR2 from the germline V gene are SGHVS and FNYEAQ. The CDR3 sequence is 16 residues long. V dropped 4 bases and J dropped 8; count of bases not matched to a gene: 6.

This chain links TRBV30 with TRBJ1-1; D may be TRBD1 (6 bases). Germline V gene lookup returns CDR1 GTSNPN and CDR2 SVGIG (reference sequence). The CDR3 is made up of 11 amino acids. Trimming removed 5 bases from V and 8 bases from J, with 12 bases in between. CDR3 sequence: CAWDGGLEAFF. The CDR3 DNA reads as TGTGCCTGGGATGGGGGCCTGGAAGCTTTCTTT.

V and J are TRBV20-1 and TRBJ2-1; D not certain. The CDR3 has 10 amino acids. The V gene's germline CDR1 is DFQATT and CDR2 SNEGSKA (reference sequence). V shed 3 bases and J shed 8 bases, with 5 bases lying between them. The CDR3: CSASFHEQFF. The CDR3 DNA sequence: TGCAGTGCTAGTTTCCATGAGCAGTTCTTC.

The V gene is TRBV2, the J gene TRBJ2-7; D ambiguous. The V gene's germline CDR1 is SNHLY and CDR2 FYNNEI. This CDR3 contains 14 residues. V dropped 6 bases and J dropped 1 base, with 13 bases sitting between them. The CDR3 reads CASSRDTHSYEQYF. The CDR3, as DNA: TGTGCCAGCAGCAGAGACACTCATTCCTACGAGCAGTACTTC.

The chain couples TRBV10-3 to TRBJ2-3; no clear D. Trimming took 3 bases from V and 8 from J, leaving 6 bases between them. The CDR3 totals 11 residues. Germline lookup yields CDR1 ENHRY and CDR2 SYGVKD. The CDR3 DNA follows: TGTGCCATCAGTGACCTAGGTACGCAGTATTTT. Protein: CAISDLGTQYF.

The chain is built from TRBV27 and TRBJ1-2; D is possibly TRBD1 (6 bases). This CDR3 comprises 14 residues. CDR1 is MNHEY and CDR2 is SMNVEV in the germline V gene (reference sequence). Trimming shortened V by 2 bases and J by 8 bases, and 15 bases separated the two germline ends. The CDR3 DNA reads TGTGCCAGCAGTTTAGGGGGCTATTCGGGAGGCTACACCTTC. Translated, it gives CASSLGGYSGGYTF.

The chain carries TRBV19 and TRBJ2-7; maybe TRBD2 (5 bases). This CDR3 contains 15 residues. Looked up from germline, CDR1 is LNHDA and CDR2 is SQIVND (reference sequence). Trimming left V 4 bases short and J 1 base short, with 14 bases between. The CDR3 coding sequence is TGTGCCAGTAGTACACATGTAGCGACATCCTACGAGCAGTACTTC. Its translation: CASSTHVATSYEQYF.

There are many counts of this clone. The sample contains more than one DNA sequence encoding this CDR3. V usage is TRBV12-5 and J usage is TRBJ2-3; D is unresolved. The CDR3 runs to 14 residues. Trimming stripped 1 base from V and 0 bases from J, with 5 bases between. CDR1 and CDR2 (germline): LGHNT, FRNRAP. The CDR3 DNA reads TGTGCTAGTGGTTTGGGGTCGAGCACAGATACGCAGTATTTT. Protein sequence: CASGLGSSTDTQYF.